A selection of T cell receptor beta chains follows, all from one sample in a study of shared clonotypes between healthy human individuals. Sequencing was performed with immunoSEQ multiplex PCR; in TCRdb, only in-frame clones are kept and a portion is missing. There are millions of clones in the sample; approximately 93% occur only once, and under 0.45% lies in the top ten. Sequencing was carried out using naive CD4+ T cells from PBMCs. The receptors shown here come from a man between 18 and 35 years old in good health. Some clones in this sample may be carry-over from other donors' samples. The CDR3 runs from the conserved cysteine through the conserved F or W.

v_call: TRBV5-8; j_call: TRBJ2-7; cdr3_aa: CASSGWGGEQYF
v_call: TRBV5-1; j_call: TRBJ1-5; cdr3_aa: CASSAGPRESNQPQHF
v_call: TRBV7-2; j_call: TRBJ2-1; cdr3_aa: CASSLVGLAGEQQFF
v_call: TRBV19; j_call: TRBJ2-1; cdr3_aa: CASSIRARAGQFF
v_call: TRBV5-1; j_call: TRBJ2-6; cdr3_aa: CASSLWSSGANVLTF
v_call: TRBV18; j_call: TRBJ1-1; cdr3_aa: CASSPVAEYGTAFF
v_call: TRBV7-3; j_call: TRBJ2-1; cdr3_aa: CASSLSREAHNEQFF
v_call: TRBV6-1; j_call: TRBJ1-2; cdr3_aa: CASSSTGGSYGYTF
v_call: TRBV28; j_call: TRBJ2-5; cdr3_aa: CASSPAGQETQYF
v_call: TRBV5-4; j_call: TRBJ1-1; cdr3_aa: CASSPRGRGLMNTEAFF
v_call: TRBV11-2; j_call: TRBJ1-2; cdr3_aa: CASSFGENYGYTF
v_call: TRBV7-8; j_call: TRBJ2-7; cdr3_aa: CASRQQGKTYEQYF
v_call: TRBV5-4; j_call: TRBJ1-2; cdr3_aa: CASRPPGTGGVGGYTF
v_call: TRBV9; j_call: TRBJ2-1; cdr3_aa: CASSRGGLAAGNEQFF
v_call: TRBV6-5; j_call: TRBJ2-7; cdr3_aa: CASSYSISGEQYF
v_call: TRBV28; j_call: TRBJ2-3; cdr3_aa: CASSLSQGAGEGLDTQYF
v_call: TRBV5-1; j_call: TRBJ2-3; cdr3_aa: CASSLAPGAGWSDTQYF
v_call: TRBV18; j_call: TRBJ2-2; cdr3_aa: CASSPLDRVMNTGELFF